The text below deals with one TCR beta chain. Its cognate antigen has yet to be identified. Base qualities are missing; no much larger clone stands one base away. This record comes from a study of beta chain features in type 1 diabetes listed by TCRdb under 2018. Background for the entire study: No differences in mean age, gender distribution, total cell number or subset yield were found between patients and healthy donors. A total of over 95,000,000 sorted cells were examined across all samples, and RNA yield correlated strongly with the number of cells per subset. The study compared the TCRB repertoires of sorted circulating CD4+ T cell subsets in recently diagnosed type 1 diabetes patients with those in matched healthy donors. Regulatory and stem cell-like memory subsets were obtained from only 8 patients and roughly eight healthy donors, while naive and central memory subsets were obtained from all 28 donors.

From each donor, a single peripheral blood sample of 90 to 150 mL on average was drawn into heparinised tubes. Naive, central memory, regulatory and stem cell-like memory CD4+ T cells were sorted on a BD FACSAria II using a panel including CD45RO, CCR7, CD25, CD127, CD95 and CD27. Purity was above 95% for every sorted population. PBMCs were isolated immediately by Lymphoprep density gradient centrifugation and stained directly without culture. So that batch effects would be minimized, each experiment stained and sorted samples in pairs, pairing one healthy donor with one patient. From the cysteine through the phenylalanine, the CDR3 covers 13 amino acids. Of the read, only the CDR3 DNA is kept; its 39 bases are in frame from base 1. V sheds 5 bases and J sheds 6 bases, leaving 14 bases between their ends. CDR1 and CDR2, per the germline V gene, are SGHTA and FQGNSA. Here is what the overall study found, with its caveats: Because the HLA sub-analyses included only small numbers of individuals, any influence of HLA type on TCRB rearrangement was left unresolved. At VDJ recombination sites, type 1 diabetes patients had fewer insertions and more deleted nucleotides, which implies abnormalities in thymic rearrangement. Sequencing cDNA rather than genomic DNA could over-represent highly expressing activated cells, although activation and CD3 levels did not differ between groups. PCR might favor shorter templates, but patient and control samples were amplified and corrected together, so any skew would affect both groups equally. A moderate but significant shortening of TCRB CDR3 length was observed in type 1 diabetes patients in all four CD4+ subsets. The naive, central memory and regulatory TCRB repertoires appeared to resemble one another more closely among patients than among healthy donors.

The High Capacity cDNA Reverse Transcription Kit was used to reverse transcribe all of the isolated RNA, meaning that expressed TCRB transcripts were what got sequenced. Naive, central memory and regulatory T cell samples underwent deep immunoSEQ sequencing, averaging about 3.57 million total reads per sample. Sorted cells were lysed in RLT buffer and RNA was extracted with DNase-treated RNeasy Micro or Mini kits, depending on cell number. Each cell subset was processed on its own to prevent cross-contamination, while patient and healthy donor samples were processed together. TCRB sequences were amplified from cDNA with the immunoSEQ multiplex PCR, producing 87-bp fragments spanning the CDR3 region. Amplicons were sequenced on the Illumina HiSeq platform. Regarding the original processing steps: Synthetic template baselines were used to correct PCR bias computationally, reads within Hamming distance 2 were collapsed together, and singletons that could not be merged were discarded. By aligning reads against IMGT, V, D and J genes, CDR3 length, and insertions or deletions at six rearrangement sites were assigned. Within each subset, clonotype counts were normalized to sorted cell number, after which true diversity and Gini coefficients were computed with the tcR R package. The overlap coefficient, calculated on TCRB nucleotide sequences, was used to measure repertoire sharing. As a proxy for the pre-selection repertoire, out-of-frame TCRB sequences from naive cells were analyzed. The table comes from immuneACCESS by way of TCRdb, which keeps in-frame sequences with V and J called. Part of the clones is missing from these tables; in studies checked, under half for an unresolved V gene and the rest for unknown reasons. V and J calls and clone size are copied from that table; D and trimming were computed from the DNA. Present in this sample are about 330,000 clones, approximately 11% of which were seen just once. The top ten clonotypes cover about 0.014% of the sample.

The rearranged chain carries TRBV7-2 and TRBJ2-7; a tentative D call is TRBD2 (6 bases match). Specimen: naive CD4+ T cells from blood. This sample's cell subset or site label indicates: true naive CD4+ T cells. This receptor was obtained from a woman aged 25 to 39 in good health. The nucleotides are TGTGCCAGCAGCAGCCGGGAGAGGAGCGAGCAGTACTTC. It translates as CASSSRERSEQYF. Outside the CDR3, residues come from the reference TRBV7-2 and TRBJ2-7 proteins, so the full variable domain is: GAGVSQSPSNKVTEKGKDVELRCDPISGHTALYWYRQSLGQGLEFLIYFQGNSAPDKSGLPSDRFSAERTGGSVSTLTIQRTQQEDSAVYLCASSSRERSEQYFGPGTRLTVT.